What follows describes a single TCR beta chain. The data are from a study of blood T cell repertoires in COVID-19. The data were produced by immunoSEQ multiplex PCR, yet TCRdb's version contains in-frame clones alone and is incomplete. The sample yields about 210,000 clones, 87% seen once. The J segment lost 1 base and the V segment lost 8 bases, leaving 3 bases of the junction unmatched. CDR3 length: 13 amino acids. Germline CDR1 reads ENHRY; CDR2 reads SYGVKD. The specimen was peripheral blood. This receptor was identified in a man aged 60 to 69 who had recovered from COVID-19. V and J are TRBV10-3 and TRBJ1-1; TRBD1 matches 8 bases. The CDR3 DNA sequence: TGTGCCATCCACGGACAGGGGAACACTGAAGCTTTCTTT. Protein product: CAIHGQGNTEAFF.